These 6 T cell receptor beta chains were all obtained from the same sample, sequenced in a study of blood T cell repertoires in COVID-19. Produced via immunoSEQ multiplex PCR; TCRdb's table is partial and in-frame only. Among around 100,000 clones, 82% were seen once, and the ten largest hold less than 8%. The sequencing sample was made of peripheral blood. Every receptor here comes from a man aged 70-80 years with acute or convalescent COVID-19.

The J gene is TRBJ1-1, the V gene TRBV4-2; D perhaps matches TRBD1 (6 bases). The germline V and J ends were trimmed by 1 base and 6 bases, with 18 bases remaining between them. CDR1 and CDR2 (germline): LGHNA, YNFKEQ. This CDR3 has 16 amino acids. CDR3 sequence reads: CASSQVRVQGIPEAFF. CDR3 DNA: TGTGCCAGCAGCCAAGTGAGAGTCCAGGGGATTCCTGAAGCTTTCTTT.

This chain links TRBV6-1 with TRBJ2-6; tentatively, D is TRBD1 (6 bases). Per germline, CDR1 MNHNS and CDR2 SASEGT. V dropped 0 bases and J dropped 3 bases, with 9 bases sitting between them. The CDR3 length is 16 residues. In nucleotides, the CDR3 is TGTGCCAGCAGTGAAGCTTGGGGGCTTGGGGCCAACGTCCTGACTTTC. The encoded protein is CASSEAWGLGANVLTF.

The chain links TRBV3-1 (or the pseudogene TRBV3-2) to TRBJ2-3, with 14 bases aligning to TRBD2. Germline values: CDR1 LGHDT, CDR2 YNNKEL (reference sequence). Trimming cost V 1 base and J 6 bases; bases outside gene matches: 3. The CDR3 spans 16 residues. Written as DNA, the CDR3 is TGTGCCAGCAGCCAAGCGACTAGCGGGGGGGCGGATACGCAGTATTTT. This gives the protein CASSQATSGGADTQYF.

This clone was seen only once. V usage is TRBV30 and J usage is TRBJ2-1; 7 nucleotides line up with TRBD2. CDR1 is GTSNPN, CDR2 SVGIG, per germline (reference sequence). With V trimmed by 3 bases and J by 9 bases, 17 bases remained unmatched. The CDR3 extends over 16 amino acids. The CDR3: CAWSPGGSAFVREQFF. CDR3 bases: TGTGCCTGGAGCCCAGGCGGGAGCGCCTTCGTCCGTGAGCAGTTCTTC.

The CDR3 sequence is CASSQERTSSYEQYF. The DNA for the CDR3 is TGTGCCAGCAGCCAAGAGAGAACTAGCTCCTACGAGCAGTACTTC. The chain carries TRBV4-2 and TRBJ2-7; D perhaps matches TRBD2 (5 bases). Trimming pared 0 bases from V and 0 bases from J, leaving 9 bases between. This CDR3 is 15 amino acids long. The germline V gene has CDR1 LGHNA and CDR2 YNFKEQ.

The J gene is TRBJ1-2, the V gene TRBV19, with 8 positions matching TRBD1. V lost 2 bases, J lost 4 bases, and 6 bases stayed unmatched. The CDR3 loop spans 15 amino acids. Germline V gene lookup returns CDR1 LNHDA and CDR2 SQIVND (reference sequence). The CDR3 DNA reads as TGTGCCAGTAGTATAACGGACAGGGAGGGCTATGGCTACACCTTC. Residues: CASSITDREGYGYTF.